The rows below give T cell receptor beta chains drawn from one sample of a study of CD8 T cells in Susac syndrome. Each CDR3 protein is one row after TCRdb ran MiXCR on the immunoSEQ multiplex PCR reads. The table lists over 150,000 distinct CDR3 sequences, 95% to 96% of them singletons. Source material: CD4+ T cells from PBMCs. Receptors originate from a human donor with Susac syndrome. CDR3s leave out the opening cysteine and the closing phenylalanine or tryptophan.

v_call	j_call	cdr3_aa
TRBV29-1	TRBJ2-1	SVEDRPGGNNEQF
TRBV4-1	TRBJ2-5	ASSQGLGIPQETQY
TRBV29-1	TRBJ2-2	SSSGTGGTGELF
TRBV6-5	TRBJ2-1	ASSPQSLNGNEQF
TRBV28	TRBJ2-2	ASRSGNTGELF
TRBV6-4	TRBJ2-1	ASSEELAGVGEQF
TRBV6-5	TRBJ2-5	ASGSLPETQY
TRBV30	TRBJ2-7	AWSALADSYEQY
TRBV7-9	TRBJ2-1	ASSYLAGVLGEQF
TRBV7-9	TRBJ2-1	ASRQGGADNEQF
TRBV28	TRBJ2-5	ASIPGGGETQY
TRBV5-1	TRBJ2-5	ASGKAVQETQY
TRBV5-1	TRBJ2-1	ASSLPGGEQF
TRBV24-1	TRBJ2-1	ATSRTAADSYNEQF
TRBV6-6	TRBJ2-1	ATATSGYNEQF
TRBV19	TRBJ1-2	ASSHRLDYGYT
TRBV18	TRBJ1-5	ASSPKDSSNQPQH
TRBV18	TRBJ2-5	ASSPTIKETQY
TRBV7-3	TRBJ2-7	ASSAGLTYEQY
TRBV25-1	TRBJ2-1	ASATSVHNEQF
TRBV5-1	TRBJ2-1	ASSPPNSQEGEQF
TRBV11-1	TRBJ2-1	ASSSPREAGALPLSSYNEQF
TRBV5-4	TRBJ2-5	ASSLGLAGLQY
TRBV9	TRBJ2-7	ASSASYEQY
TRBV20-1	TRBJ1-5	SARSGRDQPQH
TRBV28	TRBJ2-6	ASSLAGRANVLT
TRBV14	TRBJ1-2	ASSQDTGSRGYT